This T cell receptor beta chain was sequenced for a study of T-cell reconstitution after alpha-beta-depleted transplantation in children. This clonotype was observed many times. Its antigen remains unknown. Regarding the study as a whole: Certain patients had high TCRbeta diversity at day 60, and it came from recipient T cells and thymic progenitors that survived.

CDR3 length: 14 residues. The ends were cut back, 7 bases at V and 3 bases at J, with 12 bases in the middle. The TCRbeta library was prepared with unique molecular identifiers. MiXCR, run by TCRdb on the PCR reads, gives a single entry per CDR3 protein. In the table there are some 180,000 distinct CDR3 sequences, about 6.6% of which are singletons. The source is a boy younger than 10 with acute lymphoblastic leukemia, due to receive a stem cell transplant. The starting material was PBMCs, obtained before TCRalphabeta/CD19-depleted stem cell transplant. This chain joins TRBV12-3 or TRBV12-4 and TRBJ1-4; D perhaps matches TRBD1 (5 bases). The CDR3 DNA sequence: TGTGCCAGCACTAACAGGCATCCTAATGAAAAACTGTTTTTT. Amino acids: CASTNRHPNEKLFF.